The T cell receptor (beta chain) under discussion was sequenced for a study of blood T cell repertoires in COVID-19. Profiled with immunoSEQ multiplex PCR; TCRdb holds only in-frame clones, not every one. The table lists about 100,000 clones, about four fifths of them singletons. Germline V gene lookup returns CDR1 SGHRS and CDR2 YFSETQ. The CDR3 covers 17 residues. Trimming cost V 0 bases and J 1 base; bases outside gene matches: 8. The specimen sequenced was peripheral blood. The chain has TRBV5-1 and TRBJ2-5, with TRBD1 matching 8 bases. This TCR derives from an elderly man with COVID-19, enrolled during active disease. DNA of the CDR3: TGCGCCAGCAGCTTGGGACCTGTCACAGGGGGCCAAGAGACCCAGTACTTC. This gives the protein CASSLGPVTGGQETQYF.